Reported below is one TCR beta chain. V lost 11 bases and J lost 3, with 14 bases in between. The CDR3 has 14 residues. From germline, CDR1 is SNHLY and CDR2 FYNNEI. Assay used: immunoSEQ multiplex PCR; TCRdb lists only in-frame clones, some missing. This repertoire shows 35,000 or so clones, 71% found once; its top ten account for approximately 15%. The sample originates from a study of cytotoxic CD8 clonotypes in ibrutinib-treated CLL. Material: PBMCs, obtained at disease progression, from a patient treated with ibrutinib. This TCR was sampled from a human donor with chronic lymphocytic leukemia. The chain combines TRBV2 with TRBJ2-6; TRBD1 might be the D (5 bases). This CDR3 reads CAGTQGLGANVLTF. CDR3 coding DNA: TGTGCCGGCACCCAGGGCCTTGGGGCCAACGTCCTGACTTTC.